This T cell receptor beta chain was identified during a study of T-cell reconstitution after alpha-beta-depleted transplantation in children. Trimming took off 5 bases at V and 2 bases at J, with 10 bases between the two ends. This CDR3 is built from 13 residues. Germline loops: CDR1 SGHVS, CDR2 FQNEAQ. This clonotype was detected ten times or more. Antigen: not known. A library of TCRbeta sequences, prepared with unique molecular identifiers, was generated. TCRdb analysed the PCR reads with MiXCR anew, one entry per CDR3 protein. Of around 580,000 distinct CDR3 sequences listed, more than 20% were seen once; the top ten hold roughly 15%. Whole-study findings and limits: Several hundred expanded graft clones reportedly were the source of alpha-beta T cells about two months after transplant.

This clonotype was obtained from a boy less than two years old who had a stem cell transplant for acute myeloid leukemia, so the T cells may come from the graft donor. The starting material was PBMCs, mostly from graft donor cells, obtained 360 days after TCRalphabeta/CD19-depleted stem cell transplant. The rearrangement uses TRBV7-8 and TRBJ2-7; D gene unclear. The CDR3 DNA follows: TGTGCCAGCAGCCGACGGGCCACCTACGAGCAGTACTTC. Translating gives CASSRRATYEQYF. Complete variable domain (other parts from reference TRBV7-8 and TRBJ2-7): GAGVSQSPRYKVAKRGQDVALRCDPISGHVSLFWYQQALGQGPEFLTYFQNEAQLDKSGLPSDRFFAERPEGSVSTLKIQRTQQEDSAVYLCASSRRATYEQYFGPGTRLTVT.